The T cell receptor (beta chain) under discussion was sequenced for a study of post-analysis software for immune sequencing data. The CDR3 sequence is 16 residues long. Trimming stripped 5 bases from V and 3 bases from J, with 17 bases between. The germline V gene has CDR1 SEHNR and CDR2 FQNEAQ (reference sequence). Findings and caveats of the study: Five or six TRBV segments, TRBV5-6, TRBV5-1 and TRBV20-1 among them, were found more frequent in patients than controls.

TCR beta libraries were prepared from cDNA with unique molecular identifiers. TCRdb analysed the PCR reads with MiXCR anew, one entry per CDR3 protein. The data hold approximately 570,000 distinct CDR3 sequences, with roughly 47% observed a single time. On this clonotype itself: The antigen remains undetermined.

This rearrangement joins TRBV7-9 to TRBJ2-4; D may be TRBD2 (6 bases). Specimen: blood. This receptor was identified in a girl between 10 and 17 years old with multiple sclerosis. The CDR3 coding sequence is TGTGCCAGCAGCACCGAGGACTACCCCGTCAAAAACATTCAGTACTTC. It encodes CASSTEDYPVKNIQYF.